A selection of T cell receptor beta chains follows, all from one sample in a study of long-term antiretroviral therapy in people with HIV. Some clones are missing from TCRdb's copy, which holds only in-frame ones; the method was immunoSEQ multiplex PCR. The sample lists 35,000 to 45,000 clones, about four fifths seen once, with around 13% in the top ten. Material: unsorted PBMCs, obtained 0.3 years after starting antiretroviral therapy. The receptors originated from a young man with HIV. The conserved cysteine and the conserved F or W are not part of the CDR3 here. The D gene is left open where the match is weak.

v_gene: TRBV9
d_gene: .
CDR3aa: ASSPEGGAGTDTQY

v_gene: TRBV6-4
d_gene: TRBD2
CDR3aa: ASSRTGGSTDTQY

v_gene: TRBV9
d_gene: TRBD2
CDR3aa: ASSPHPSGGAKEQY

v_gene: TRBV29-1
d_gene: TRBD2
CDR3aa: SVRTSGSNEQY

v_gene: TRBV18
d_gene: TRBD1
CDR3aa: ASSPGQGYTGELF

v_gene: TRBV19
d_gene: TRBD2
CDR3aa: ASSSGGSRNEQF

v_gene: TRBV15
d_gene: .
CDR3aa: ATSRDRPFRTEAF

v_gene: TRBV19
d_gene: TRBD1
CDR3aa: ASTYSGTARSPLH

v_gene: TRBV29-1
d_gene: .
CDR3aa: SAQWNANYEQY

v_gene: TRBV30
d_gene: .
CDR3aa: AWSGLNTEAF

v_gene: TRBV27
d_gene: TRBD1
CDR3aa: ASSSPISGQGRSTDTQY

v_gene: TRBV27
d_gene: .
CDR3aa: ASSLGIAKQYEQY

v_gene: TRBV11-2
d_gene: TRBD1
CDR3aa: ASSLMGQTREQY

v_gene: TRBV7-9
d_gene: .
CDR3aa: ASSLAPWQGGMNTEAF

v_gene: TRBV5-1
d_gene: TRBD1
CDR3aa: ASSETGGTDTQY

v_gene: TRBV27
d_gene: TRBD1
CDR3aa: ASSSLGQDYSPLH

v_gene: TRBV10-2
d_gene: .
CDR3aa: ASSERSYRTYEQY

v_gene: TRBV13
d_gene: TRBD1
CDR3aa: ASSPDRENEQY

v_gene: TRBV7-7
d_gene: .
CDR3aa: ASSLEVNTEAF

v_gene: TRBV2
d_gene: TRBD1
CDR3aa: ASRAGTGVSEQF

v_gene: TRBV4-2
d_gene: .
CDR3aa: ASSQEWETTNIQY

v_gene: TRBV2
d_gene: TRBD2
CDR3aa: ASSVGGETQY

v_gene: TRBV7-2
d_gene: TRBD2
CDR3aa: ASSLKRGPGNEQF

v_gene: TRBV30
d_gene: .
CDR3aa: AWSVGTNLETDTQY

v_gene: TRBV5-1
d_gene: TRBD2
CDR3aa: ASSPLTWGGSGDTQY

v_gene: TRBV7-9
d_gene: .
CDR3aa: ASSLDTQY

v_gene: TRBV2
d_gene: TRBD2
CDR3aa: ASRRLAGETQY

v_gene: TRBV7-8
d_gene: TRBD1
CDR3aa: ASSLGTGRLTDTQY

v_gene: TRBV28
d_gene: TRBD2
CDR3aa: ASSTQTSGYSYEQY

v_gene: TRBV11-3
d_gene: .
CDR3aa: ASSLEGISEQF

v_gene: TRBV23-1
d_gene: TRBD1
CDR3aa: ASSQSTLSPGTVGTEAF

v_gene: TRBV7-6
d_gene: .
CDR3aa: ASSFGRIDSGYEQY

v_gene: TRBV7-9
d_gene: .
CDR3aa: ASSLADTSNQPQH

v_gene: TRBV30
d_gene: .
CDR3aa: AWSVLSNEQF

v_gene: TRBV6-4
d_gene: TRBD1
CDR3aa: ASSTRDRHAYEQY

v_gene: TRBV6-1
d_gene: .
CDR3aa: ASLEGNEDTEAF

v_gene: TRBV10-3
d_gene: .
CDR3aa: AISLRDIAYEQY

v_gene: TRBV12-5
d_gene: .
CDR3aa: ASAHYEQY

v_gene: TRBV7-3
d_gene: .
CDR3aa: ARHVGGGRTDTQY

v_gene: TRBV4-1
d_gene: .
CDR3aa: ASSQDPGRKNSPLH

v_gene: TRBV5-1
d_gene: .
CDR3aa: ASRTALGEKLF

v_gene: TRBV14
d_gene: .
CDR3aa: ASSPPRRRASKETQY

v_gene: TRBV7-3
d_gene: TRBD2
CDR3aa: ASSLVGGNGDIQY

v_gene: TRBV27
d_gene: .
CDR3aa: ASSLVGTDEQY

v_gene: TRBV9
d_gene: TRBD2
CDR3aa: ASSVVTSGINEQF

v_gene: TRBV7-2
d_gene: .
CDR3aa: ASSLGGGGELF

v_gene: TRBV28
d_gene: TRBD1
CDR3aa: ASSGTGMKIEAF

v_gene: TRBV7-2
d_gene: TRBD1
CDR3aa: ASSLGRGSSYEQY

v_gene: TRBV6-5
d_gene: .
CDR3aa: AVQGANYGYT

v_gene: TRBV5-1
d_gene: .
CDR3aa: ASSHETPDTQY

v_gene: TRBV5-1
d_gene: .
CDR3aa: ASSNVGVQSPLH

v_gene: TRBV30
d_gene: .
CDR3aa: AWSVRTEGGNEQF

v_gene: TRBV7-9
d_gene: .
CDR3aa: ASSLTSREQY